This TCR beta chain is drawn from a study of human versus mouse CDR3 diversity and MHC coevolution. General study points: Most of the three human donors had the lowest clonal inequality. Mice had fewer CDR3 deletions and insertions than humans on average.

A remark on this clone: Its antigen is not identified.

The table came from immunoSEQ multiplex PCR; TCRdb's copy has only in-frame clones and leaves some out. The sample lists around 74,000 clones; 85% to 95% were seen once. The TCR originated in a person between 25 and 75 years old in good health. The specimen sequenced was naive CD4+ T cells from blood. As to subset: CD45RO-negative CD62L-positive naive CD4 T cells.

The CDR3 coding sequence is TGTGCCAGCAGCTTAGATCAGGCGAACACCGGGGAGCTGTTTTTT. Translation gives CASSLDQANTGELFF. This chain links TRBV7-6 with TRBJ2-2; D uncertain. Trimming took 1 base from V and 0 from J, leaving 6 bases between them. The CDR3 sequence is 15 residues long. Per the germline V gene, CDR1 is SGHVS and CDR2 is FNYEAQ.